Below, 5 T cell receptor beta chains from the same sample are listed, as sequenced in a study of glioma-infiltrating T cells. The iRepertoire nested amplicon-rescue multiplex PCR amplified TCR alpha and beta CDR3s from RNA. Each CDR3 protein gets one entry after TCRdb re-called the multiplex PCR reads with MiXCR. Of around 190,000 distinct CDR3 sequences detected, around 40% appear once; the ten largest clones hold 5% to 5.5%. Sequencing was done on a sample of glioma tissue, nonneoplastic brain tissue, or PBMCs (not recorded which). The origin of the receptors is a human donor with low-grade glioma or glioblastoma, undergoing nonglioma brain surgery, or in good health (not recorded which).

The DNA of the CDR3 is TGTGCCAGCAGCCAAGCGGGACATCAGCCCCAGCATTTT. It codes for CASSQAGHQPQHF. The chain links TRBV3-1 to TRBJ1-5; tentative D call: TRBD1 (5 bases). V lost 1 base and J 5 bases, leaving 6 bases between the germline ends. The CDR3 is made up of 13 amino acids. The germline gives CDR1 LGHDT, CDR2 YNNKEL (reference sequence).

Concerning this clonotype itself: This may arise from a read error, as a much more abundant clone is one base away. The chain combines TRBV27 with TRBJ2-7; no reliable D call. From germline, CDR1 is MNHEY and CDR2 SMNVEV (reference sequence). CDR3 length: 13 amino acids. Here the CDR3 reads CAISVQWTAEQYF. The CDR3 DNA reads as TGTGCCATCAGTGTACAGTGGACGGCCGAGCAGTACTTC.

This clonotype was seen repeatedly, ten times or more. J is TRBJ2-7 and V is TRBV6-1; 7 bases match TRBD1. With 5 bases clipped from V and 0 bases from J, the junction kept 7 bases outside the gene matches. Germline V gene sequence: CDR1 MNHNS, CDR2 SASEGT. The CDR3 is made up of 15 amino acids. The CDR3 region is CASSYNWDSSYEQYF. In nucleotides, the CDR3 is TGTGCCAGCAGTTATAACTGGGACAGCTCCTACGAGCAGTACTTC.

This clonotype occurred many times. The CDR3 sequence is CASSRSGFYNSPLHF. The CDR3 DNA is TGTGCCAGCAGTCGTTCAGGGTTTTATAATTCACCCCTCCACTTT. The V and J genes are TRBV28 and TRBJ1-6; maybe TRBD1 (5 bases). From germline, CDR1 is MDHEN and CDR2 SYDVKM. V was cut by 5 bases and J by 4 bases, with 12 bases left in between. There are 15 residues in the CDR3.

This clonotype was seen repeatedly, ten times or more. This chain connects TRBV25-1 to TRBJ1-6, with D possibly being TRBD1 (6 bases). CDR3 size: 15 residues. Germline CDR1 is MGHDK and CDR2 is SYGVNS. V lost 4 bases and J 7 bases, leaving 14 bases between the germline ends. CDR3 in DNA: TGTGCCAGCAGTGTCCCGGGACACTTGAATTCACCCCTCCACTTT. It codes for CASSVPGHLNSPLHF.